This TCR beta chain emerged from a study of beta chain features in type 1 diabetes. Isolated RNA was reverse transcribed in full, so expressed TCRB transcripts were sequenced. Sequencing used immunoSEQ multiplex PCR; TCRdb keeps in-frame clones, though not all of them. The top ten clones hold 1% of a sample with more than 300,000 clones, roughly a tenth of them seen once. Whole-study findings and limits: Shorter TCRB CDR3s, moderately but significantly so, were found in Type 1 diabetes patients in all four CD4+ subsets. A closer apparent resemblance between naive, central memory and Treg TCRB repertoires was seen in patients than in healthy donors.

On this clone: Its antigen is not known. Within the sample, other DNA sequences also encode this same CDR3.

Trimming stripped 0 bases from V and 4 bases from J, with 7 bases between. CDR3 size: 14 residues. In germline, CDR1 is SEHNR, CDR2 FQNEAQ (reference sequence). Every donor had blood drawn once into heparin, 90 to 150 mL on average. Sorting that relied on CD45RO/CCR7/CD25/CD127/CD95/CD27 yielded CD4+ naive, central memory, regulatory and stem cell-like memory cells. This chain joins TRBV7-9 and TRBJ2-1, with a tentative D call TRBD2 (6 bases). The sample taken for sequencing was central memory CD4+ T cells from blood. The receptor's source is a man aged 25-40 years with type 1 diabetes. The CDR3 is CASSLAGGYNEQFF. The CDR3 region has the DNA TGTGCCAGCAGCTTAGCTGGGGGGTACAATGAGCAGTTCTTC.